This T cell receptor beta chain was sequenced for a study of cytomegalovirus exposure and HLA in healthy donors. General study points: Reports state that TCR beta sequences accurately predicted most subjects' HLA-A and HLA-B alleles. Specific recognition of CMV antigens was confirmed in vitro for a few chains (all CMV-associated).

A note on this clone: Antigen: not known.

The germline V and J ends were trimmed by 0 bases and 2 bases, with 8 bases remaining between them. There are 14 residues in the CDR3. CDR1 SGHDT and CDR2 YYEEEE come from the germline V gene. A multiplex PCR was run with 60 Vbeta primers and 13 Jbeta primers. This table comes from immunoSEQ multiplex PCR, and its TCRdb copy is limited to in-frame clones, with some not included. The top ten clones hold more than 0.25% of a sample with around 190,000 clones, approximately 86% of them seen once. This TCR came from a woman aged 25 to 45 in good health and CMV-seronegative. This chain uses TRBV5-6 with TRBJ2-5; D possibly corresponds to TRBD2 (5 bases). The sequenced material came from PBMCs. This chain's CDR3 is CASSLGRGQETQYF. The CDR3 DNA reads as TGTGCCAGCAGCTTGGGCCGGGGACAAGAGACCCAGTACTTC. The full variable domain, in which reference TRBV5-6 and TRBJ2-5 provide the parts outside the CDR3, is DAGVTQSPTHLIKTRGQQVTLRCSPKSGHDTVSWYQQALGQGPQFIFQYYEEEERQRGNFPDRFSGHQFPNYSSELNVNALLLGDSALYLCASSLGRGQETQYFGPGTRLLVL.